Included here is one TCR beta chain sequence, with context. This clone was seen at least ten times. This clone's antigen is unknown. Base-call qualities are not available, and no considerably larger clone is one nucleotide away. No treatment had been received by any patient before thyroid surgery. The study retrospectively analysed patient clinical samples collected from about 2011 to 2018 using T-cell receptor beta sequencing. The data belong to a study of metastatic and nonmetastatic thyroid tumors (TCRdb year 2020). General notes on the study: Repertoires from peripheral blood and from tumor or nodule tissue samples of malignant and benign thyroid patients were compared.

The library was made by PCR. Sequenced using an Illumina HiSeq 4000. High-throughput sequencing was used to profile the CDR3 region of the TCR beta-chain in every patient. The paper's data handling went like this. The researchers built a classifier to tell apart papillary thyroid cancer patients with distant metastasis, based on CDR3 differences among clinicopathological groups. To measure repertoire diversity the researchers used the Shannon index, while the Morisita-Horn index served to gauge how similar the tumor and blood repertoires were. TCRdb reworked the public reads: Q25 trimming with fastp, MiXCR clone assembly, productive beta chains retained. The V and J calls follow TCRdb's processing rather than the paper's. The sample includes 85,000 to 95,000 clones, with 15% observed a single time. The leading ten clones occupy 3.6% of the sample. What the research found in general, with its limitations: In both blood and tumor samples, TCR beta diversity was reported to be significantly higher in malignant tumors than in benign nodules.

The V end loses 3 bases and the J end loses 4 bases, and a stretch of 6 bases separates them. According to the germline V gene, CDR1 reads MDHEN and CDR2 reads SYDVKM. The CDR3 numbers 12 residues from cysteine through phenylalanine. The retained sequence is limited to the CDR3, 36 bases, with the frame set at the first base. The receptor comes from a female donor with papillary thyroid cancer or a benign thyroid nodule (not recorded which). Some clones in this sample may be carry-over from other donors' samples. The sample consisted of blood. This chain is built from TRBV28 and TRBJ2-5; TRBD1 is possibly the D segment (6 matching bases). The DNA reads TGTGCCAGCAGTTTGGGGGCAGAGACCCAGTACTTC. Translation gives CASSLGAETQYF. Reference TRBV28 and TRBJ2-5 genes cover what lies past the CDR3, so the full variable domain is DVKVTQSSRYLVKRTGEKVFLECVQDMDHENMFWYRQDPGLGLRLIYFSYDVKMKEKGDIPEGYSVSREKKERFSLILESASTNQTSMYLCASSLGAETQYFGPGTRLLVL.